This TCR beta chain is drawn from a study of T-cell reconstitution after alpha-beta-depleted transplantation in children. A TCRbeta library incorporating unique molecular identifiers was prepared. MiXCR, applied by TCRdb to the PCR reads, yields one record per CDR3 protein. The sample lists a few hundred thousand distinct CDR3 sequences, more than 20% occurring once. Germline V gives CDR1 SGDLS, CDR2 YYNGEE. The CDR3 runs 14 residues. J was trimmed by 0 bases and V by 5 bases; bases with no gene match: 4. The J gene is TRBJ2-5, the V gene TRBV9, with TRBD1 matching 7 bases. The specimen comprised PBMCs, mostly from graft donor cells, sampled 180 days after TCRalphabeta/CD19-depleted stem cell transplant. This sequence originates from a male patient under 18 who had a stem cell transplant for acute lymphoblastic leukemia, so the T cells may come from the graft donor. The CDR3 here is CASSLRGYQETQYF. DNA for the CDR3: TGTGCCAGCAGTCTCAGGGGGTACCAAGAGACCCAGTACTTC.